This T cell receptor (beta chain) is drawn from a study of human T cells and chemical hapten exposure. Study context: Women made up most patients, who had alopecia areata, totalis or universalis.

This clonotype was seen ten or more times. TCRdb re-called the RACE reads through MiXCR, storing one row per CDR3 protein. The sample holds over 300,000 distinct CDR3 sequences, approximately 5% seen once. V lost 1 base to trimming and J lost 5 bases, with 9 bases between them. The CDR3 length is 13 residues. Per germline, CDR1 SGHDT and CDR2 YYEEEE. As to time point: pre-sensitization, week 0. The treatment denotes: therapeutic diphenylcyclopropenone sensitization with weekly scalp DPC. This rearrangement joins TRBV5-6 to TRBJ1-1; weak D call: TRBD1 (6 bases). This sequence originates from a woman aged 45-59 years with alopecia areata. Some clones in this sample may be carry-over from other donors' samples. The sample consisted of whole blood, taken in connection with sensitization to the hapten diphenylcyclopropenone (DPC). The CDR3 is CASSLRGVTEAFF. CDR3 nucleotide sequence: TGTGCCAGCAGCTTGAGGGGGGTTACTGAAGCTTTCTTT.